A few counts support the clone carrying this T cell receptor beta chain. Its antigen is unidentified. Germline-derived CDR1 and CDR2 are SNHLY and FYNNEI. The CDR3 consists of 13 residues. V was clipped by 10 bases and J by 2 bases, with 13 bases between them. This entry comes from a study of response to subunit inactivated influenza vaccine. TCRdb itself ran the RT-PCR reads through MiXCR, one entry per CDR3 protein. The sample holds under 800,000 distinct CDR3 sequences, about 15% seen once. Whole-study findings and limits: That few new T cells are recruited by each seasonal influenza vaccination was the authors' suggestion.

The TCR sequence derives from a man aged 45-60 years who received an inactivated influenza vaccine. Sequencing used PBMCs from blood, obtained 14 to 15 days before vaccination. The rearrangement uses TRBV2 and TRBJ2-3; unclear D gene. The CDR3 here is CAINEQFTDTQYF. CDR3 DNA sequence: TGTGCCATCAACGAACAGTTCACAGATACGCAGTATTTT.